This TCR beta chain stems from a study of cytomegalovirus exposure and HLA in healthy donors. The CDR3 totals 16 residues. V lost 5 bases to trimming and J lost 2 bases, with 19 bases between them. Germline assignment: CDR1 SGHVS and CDR2 FQNEAQ. Details on this clone: What it recognizes is unknown.

Whole-study findings and limits: Earlier analysis looked at TCR beta V segments, and most were productive about 90% or about 30% of the time. Exclusion applied to some V segments, including TRBV6-2 and TRBV6-3, as they were indistinguishable.

Primers for the PCR totalled 60 Vbeta and 13 Jbeta. Sequencing used immunoSEQ multiplex PCR; TCRdb keeps in-frame clones, though not all of them. The sample has 90,000 to 150,000 clones; around 80% are singletons. The genes are TRBV7-8 and TRBJ2-7; D may be TRBD2 (6 bases). Sequenced input: PBMCs. This clonotype was obtained from a female donor in good health and CMV-seronegative. CDR3 sequence: CASSQSLGGATYEQYF. CDR3 coding DNA: TGTGCCAGCAGCCAAAGCCTCGGCGGGGCAACCTACGAGCAGTACTTC.